This T cell receptor (beta chain) comes out of a study of response to subunit inactivated influenza vaccine. TCRdb processed the RT-PCR reads anew with MiXCR; each CDR3 protein has one entry. The repertoire consists of more than 700,000 distinct CDR3 sequences, with 21% occurring once and the leading ten covering roughly a tenth. This clonotype was detected only a few times. Per the germline V gene, CDR1 is SEHNR and CDR2 is FQNEAQ (reference sequence). J was trimmed by 3 bases and V by 5 bases; bases with no gene match: 7. CDR3 length: 15 residues. This receptor was identified in a man aged 50-59 years who received an inactivated influenza vaccine. Here the sequenced sample was PBMCs from blood, taken more than 4 days after vaccination. This chain uses TRBV7-9 with TRBJ1-1, with 9 bases aligning to TRBD1. This chain's CDR3 is CASSTGTGWDTEAFF. CDR3 bases: TGTGCCAGCAGCACAGGGACAGGGTGGGACACTGAAGCTTTCTTT.